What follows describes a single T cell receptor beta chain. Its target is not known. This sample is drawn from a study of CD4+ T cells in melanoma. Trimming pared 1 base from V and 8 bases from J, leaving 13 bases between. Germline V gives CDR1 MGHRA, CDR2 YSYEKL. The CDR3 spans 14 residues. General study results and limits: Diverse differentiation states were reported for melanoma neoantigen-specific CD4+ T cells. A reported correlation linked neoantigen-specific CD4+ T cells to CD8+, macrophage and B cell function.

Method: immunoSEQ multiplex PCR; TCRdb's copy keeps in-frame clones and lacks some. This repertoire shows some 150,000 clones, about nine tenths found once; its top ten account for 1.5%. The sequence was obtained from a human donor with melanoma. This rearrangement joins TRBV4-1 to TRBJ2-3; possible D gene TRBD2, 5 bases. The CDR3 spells CASSQGVGVGTQYF. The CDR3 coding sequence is TGCGCCAGCAGCCAAGGGGTCGGGGTGGGTACGCAGTATTTT.